Here is one T cell receptor beta chain with its context. The sample is drawn from a study of blood T cell repertoires in COVID-19. Study information: Specimens from acute and convalescent COVID-19 originated in the United States, Italy and Spain.

Data came from immunoSEQ multiplex PCR; TCRdb stores just in-frame clones and leaves some out. This table holds approximately 210,000 clones, about 85% found once. Enrollees, about 18 to 100 years old, lived in 20 to 25 US areas. Participants had their cohort set by participant-reported clinical history. All recovered Cohort 3 donors got two negative PCRs, got clearance, or saw symptom resolution. CDR1 is SGHTA, CDR2 FQGNSA, per germline. After removal of 5 bases from V and 4 bases from J, the junction contained 9 bases not matched to a gene. This CDR3 contains 15 residues. This receptor was obtained from a woman in her thirties who had recovered from COVID-19. The rearrangement uses TRBV7-2 and TRBJ2-3; TRBD1 matches at 7 bases. The specimen sequenced was PBMCs or T cells enriched from blood (not recorded which). The CDR3 region is CASSPGTDRADTQYF. CDR3 bases: TGTGCCAGCAGCCCCGGGACCGACAGGGCAGATACGCAGTATTTT. Using reference TRBV7-2 and TRBJ2-3 for the parts outside the CDR3, the full variable domain is GAGVSQSPSNKVTEKGKDVELRCDPISGHTALYWYRQSLGQGLEFLIYFQGNSAPDKSGLPSDRFSAERTGGSVSTLTIQRTQQEDSAVYLCASSPGTDRADTQYFGPGTRLTVL.